This entry lists 26 T cell receptor beta chains sequenced from one sample in a study of blood T cell repertoires in COVID-19. Profiled with immunoSEQ multiplex PCR; TCRdb holds only in-frame clones, not every one. The table has over 250,000 clones, approximately 86% seen once. The sequenced sample consisted of peripheral blood. These receptors were collected from a woman aged 70-85 years with COVID-19, enrolled during active disease.

This chain links TRBV11-3 with TRBJ1-1, with TRBD1 matching 8 bases. This CDR3 is built from 13 residues. Germline loops: CDR1 SGHNT, CDR2 YENEEA. The junction had 4 bases not matched to a gene; V was cut back by 5 bases and J by 5 bases. Written as DNA, the CDR3 is TGTGCCAGCAGCGTGGACAGGGAAACTGAAGCTTTCTTT. Amino acid sequence: CASSVDRETEAFF.

Remarks on this clone: It is likely a read error, because the conserved phenylalanine at the end of the CDR3 is missing. The limits of the CDR3 on the DNA are not certain, so only TCRdb's listed CDR3 is given. The V call is TRBV5-1, the J call TRBJ1-5. CDR1 and CDR2 (germline): SGHRS, YFSETQ. The CDR3 is made up of 11 amino acids, end residues included. The CDR3 reads CASSLQYGPAV.

This clone occurred a few times. This CDR3 reads CASKQSPAGGGGYTF. The DNA of the CDR3 is TGTGCCAGTAAACAATCCCCGGCAGGGGGAGGTGGCTACACCTTC. The chain links TRBV19 to TRBJ1-2, with TRBD1 matching over 7 bases. The length of the CDR3 is 15 residues. CDR1 is LNHDA, CDR2 SQIVND, per germline (reference sequence). The ends lost 7 bases at V and 7 bases at J; junction bases unmatched: 15.

V gene TRBV10-3 combines with J gene TRBJ2-1; a weak D match, TRBD1 (5 bases). V shed 7 bases and J shed 0 bases, with 13 bases lying between them. This CDR3 spans 15 amino acids. Looked up from germline, CDR1 is ENHRY and CDR2 is SYGVKD. Written as DNA, the CDR3 is TGTGCCATCAAAGGGGAAAAGAGCTCCTACAATGAGCAGTTCTTC. This translates into CAIKGEKSSYNEQFF.

This rearrangement joins TRBV12-1 to TRBJ2-1; the table gives TRBD2 as D, unverified against the DNA. TRBV12-1 is described as a pseudogene. This CDR3 comprises 15 residues. The CDR3 sequence: CASSCSPSSYNEQFF. In DNA, the CDR3 is TGTGCCAGCAGCTGTTCCCCTAGCTCCTACAATGAGCAGTTCTTC.

The chain is built from TRBV5-6 and TRBJ2-7, with TRBD1 identical over 8 bases. Trimming cost V 2 bases and J 3 bases; bases outside gene matches: 1. CDR1 is SGHDT and CDR2 is YYEEEE in the germline V gene. The CDR3 has 13 residues. The CDR3 nucleotides read TGTGCCAGCAGCTTTACAGGGGGCTACGAGCAGTACTTC. This translates into CASSFTGGYEQYF.

The CDR3: CSVDSYGYTF. As DNA, the CDR3 is TGCAGCGTGGACAGCTATGGCTACACCTTC. This sequence joins TRBV29-1 and TRBJ1-2; a possible D gene is TRBD1 (6 bases). This CDR3 spans 10 amino acids. The germline gives CDR1 SQVTM, CDR2 ANQGSEA. The V end was cut by 6 bases, the J end by 4 bases, with 6 bases between.

The J gene is TRBJ2-3, the V gene TRBV5-1, with 11 bases identical to TRBD2. CDR1 is SGHRS, CDR2 YFSETQ, per germline. This CDR3 has 16 amino acids. The V and J ends lost 0 bases and 1 base, in that order; junction bases with no gene match: 1. CDR3 DNA sequence: TGCGCCAGCAGCTTGGAGGGACTAGCGGGCACAGATACGCAGTATTTT. Translation gives CASSLEGLAGTDTQYF.

This clone was recorded a few times. This chain joins TRBV10-3 and TRBJ1-1, with TRBD1 matching over 9 bases. The trim removed 2 bases at V and 3 bases at J, leaving 7 bases unmatched. The CDR3 is 16 amino acids. Germline V gene data show CDR1 as ENHRY and CDR2 as SYGVKD. The CDR3 loop is CAISEMGQGPDTEAFF. In DNA form, the CDR3 reads TGTGCCATCAGTGAGATGGGACAGGGTCCGGACACTGAAGCTTTCTTT.

This clone was observed once. This chain links TRBV15 with TRBJ2-5, with 14 nucleotides matching TRBD2. The CDR3 extends over 17 amino acids. Germline-derived CDR1 and CDR2 are LNHNV and YYDKDF (reference sequence). V shed 2 bases, J shed 2 bases, and the junction held 4 bases outside the gene matches. CDR3 DNA sequence: TGTGCCACCAGCAGATCGTGGACTAGCGGGGGGCAAGAGACCCAGTACTTC. Translation: CATSRSWTSGGQETQYF. Full variable domain (missing parts from reference TRBV15 and TRBJ2-5): DAMVIQNPRYQVTQFGKPVTLSCSQTLNHNVMYWYQQKSSQAPKLLFHYYDKDFNNEADTPDNFQSRRPNTSFCFLDIRSPGLGDTAMYLCATSRSWTSGGQETQYFGPGTRLLVL.

The table lists this clone with a count of one. J is TRBJ1-1 and V is TRBV4-1, with D possibly TRBD1 on 5 matching bases. The CDR3 runs 13 residues. The V and J ends lost 5 bases and 9 bases respectively, with 16 bases between them. Germline lookup yields CDR1 MGHRA and CDR2 YSYEKL. The CDR3 is CASSEVSGNQAFF. CDR3 DNA: TGCGCCAGCAGCGAGGTGTCAGGGAACCAAGCTTTCTTT.

This clone was recorded a few times. The chain has TRBV24-1 and TRBJ1-1, with 7 bases that match TRBD1. The CDR3 is 13 amino acids. Germline V CDR1 and CDR2: KGHDR, SFDVKD. After removal of 3 bases from V and 8 bases from J, the junction contained 5 bases not matched to a gene. The CDR3 here is CATSDLNRGEAFF. The CDR3 coding sequence is TGTGCCACCAGTGATCTGAACAGGGGCGAAGCTTTCTTT.

V gene TRBV25-1 combines with J gene TRBJ1-6, with 9 bases that match TRBD1. The CDR3 spans 15 residues. Germline V gives CDR1 MGHDK, CDR2 SYGVNS. The junction had 3 bases not matched to a gene; V was cut back by 6 bases and J by 3 bases. CDR3: CASREDRGYNSPLHF. Here the CDR3 DNA reads TGTGCCAGCAGGGAGGACAGGGGCTATAATTCACCCCTCCACTTT. Full variable domain (outside the CDR3, taken from reference TRBV25-1 and TRBJ1-6): EADIYQTPRYLVIGTGKKITLECSQTMGHDKMYWYQQDPGMELHLIHYSYGVNSTEKGDLSSESTVSRIRTEHFPLTLESARPSHTSQYLCASREDRGYNSPLHFGNGTRLTVT.

The chain couples TRBV5-1 to TRBJ2-5; 11 bases are a match to TRBD2. CDR1 and CDR2 from the germline V gene are SGHRS and YFSETQ. The trim removed 4 bases at V and 4 bases at J, leaving 9 bases unmatched. The CDR3 extends over 16 amino acids. DNA of the CDR3: TGCGCCAGCAGCCCGGGACTAGCGGAGGTGGGAGAGACCCAGTACTTC. Encoded protein: CASSPGLAEVGETQYF.

This CDR3 reads CASSQQTSGYNEQFF. DNA for the CDR3: TGCGCCAGCAGCCAACAGACTAGCGGTTACAATGAGCAGTTCTTC. The J gene is TRBJ2-1, the V gene TRBV4-1; 9 bases agree with TRBD2. The CDR3 consists of 15 residues. Germline lookup yields CDR1 MGHRA and CDR2 YSYEKL. J was trimmed by 4 bases and V by 2 bases; bases with no gene match: 3.

The chain combines TRBV27 with TRBJ2-1, with 10 bases that match TRBD1. Per germline, CDR1 MNHEY and CDR2 SMNVEV (reference sequence). This CDR3 region has 14 residues. The ends lost 8 bases at V and 6 bases at J; junction bases unmatched: 7. The CDR3 nucleotides read TGTGCCAGCCACTCCGGGACAGGGGTCAATGAGCAGTTCTTC. As protein: CASHSGTGVNEQFF.

This chain links TRBV6-1 with TRBJ2-5, with TRBD2 matching 8 bases. V shed 3 bases, J shed 1 base, and the junction held 4 bases outside the gene matches. The CDR3 has 15 amino acids. Germline V CDR1 and CDR2: MNHNS, SASEGT. Here the CDR3 reads CASSDSGEIQETQYF. The CDR3 bases are TGTGCCAGCAGTGATAGCGGGGAGATCCAAGAGACCCAGTACTTC.

The chain couples TRBV18 to TRBJ1-2; D not resolved. The CDR3 is made up of 13 amino acids. Per germline, CDR1 KGHSH and CDR2 LQKENI. The V end was cut by 6 bases, the J end by 3 bases, with 11 bases between. The CDR3 loop reads CASSEAEDYGYTF. The CDR3 nucleotides read TGTGCCAGCTCTGAAGCAGAGGACTATGGCTACACCTTC.

The chain has TRBV5-6 and TRBJ2-7; D is uncertain. CDR3 size: 18 residues. CDR1 is SGHDT and CDR2 is YYEEEE in the germline V gene. The V and J ends lost 4 bases and 4 bases respectively, with 27 bases between them. The CDR3 DNA follows: TGTGCCAGCAGCCGTAGAGCCAGCGACCCCAGTAGATTATACGAGCAGTACTTC. This codes for CASSRRASDPSRLYEQYF.

J is TRBJ1-6 and V is TRBV7-2; TRBD1 might be the D (5 bases). Germline CDR1 SGHTA, CDR2 FQGNSA. The CDR3 is made up of 15 amino acids. V lost 5 bases and J 10 bases, leaving 18 bases between the germline ends. CDR3 loop: CASSPPGARDSPLHF. CDR3 DNA sequence: TGTGCCAGCAGCCCACCGGGAGCGAGGGACTCACCCCTCCACTTT. The whole variable domain, remainder taken from reference TRBV7-2 and TRBJ1-6, is GAGVSQSPSNKVTEKGKDVELRCDPISGHTALYWYRQSLGQGLEFLIYFQGNSAPDKSGLPSDRFSAERTGGSVSTLTIQRTQQEDSAVYLCASSPPGARDSPLHFGNGTRLTVT.

J is TRBJ2-3 and V is TRBV3-1 (or the pseudogene TRBV3-2), with D maybe TRBD2 (6 bases). Per the germline V gene, CDR1 is LGHDT and CDR2 is YNNKEL (reference sequence). Trimming pared 5 bases from V and 4 bases from J, leaving 13 bases between. The CDR3 length is 14 residues. The CDR3 nucleotides read TGTGCCAGCAGCTATCGGGACTCCTCAGATACGCAGTATTTT. Translation: CASSYRDSSDTQYF.

This clone was recorded once. V is TRBV28 and J is TRBJ2-7; 9 bases are a match to TRBD2. CDR1 is MDHEN and CDR2 is SYDVKM in the germline V gene. The CDR3 length is 15 residues. The V gene end was trimmed by 6 bases and the J gene end by 0 bases; junction bases not matched to a gene: 6. The CDR3 bases are TGTGCCAGCAGAATAAGCGGGGGGTTCTCCTACGAGCAGTACTTC. Translated: CASRISGGFSYEQYF.

The rearrangement joins TRBV24-1 to TRBJ1-6, with D hard to call. The CDR3 consists of 13 residues. V gave up 5 bases and J gave up 6 bases, with 7 bases separating them. Germline V lookup: CDR1 KGHDR, CDR2 SFDVKD. The CDR3 loop reads CATSASINSPLHF. The CDR3 nucleotides are TGTGCCACCAGTGCTAGCATTAATTCACCCCTCCACTTT.

J is TRBJ2-7 and V is TRBV14; TRBD1 matches at 8 bases. J lost 12 bases, V lost 1 base, and 8 bases had no gene match. The CDR3 has 13 residues. Looked up from germline, CDR1 is SGHDN and CDR2 is FVKESK. The CDR3 DNA reads as TGTGCCAGCAGCCAAGCGATGGACAGGGCTTCGTACTTC. This codes for CASSQAMDRASYF.

This sequence joins TRBV29-1 and TRBJ1-1, with 8 positions matching TRBD1. Trimming removed 7 bases from V and 3 bases from J; junction bases left unmatched: 13. There are 15 residues in the CDR3. The V gene's germline CDR1 is SQVTM and CDR2 ANQGSEA. CDR3 DNA: TGCAGCGCTTCCACCCGGACAGGGCTGGACACTGAAGCTTTCTTT. The encoded protein is CSASTRTGLDTEAFF.

There are a few counts of this clone. The V gene is TRBV2, the J gene TRBJ1-1; D is undetermined. Trimming cost V 9 bases and J 3 bases, with 8 bases left between them. Germline CDR1 reads SNHLY; CDR2 reads FYNNEI. The CDR3 runs 11 residues. CDR3 sequence (DNA): TGTGCCAGGAGGGCGGACACTGAAGCTTTCTTT. It specifies CARRADTEAFF.